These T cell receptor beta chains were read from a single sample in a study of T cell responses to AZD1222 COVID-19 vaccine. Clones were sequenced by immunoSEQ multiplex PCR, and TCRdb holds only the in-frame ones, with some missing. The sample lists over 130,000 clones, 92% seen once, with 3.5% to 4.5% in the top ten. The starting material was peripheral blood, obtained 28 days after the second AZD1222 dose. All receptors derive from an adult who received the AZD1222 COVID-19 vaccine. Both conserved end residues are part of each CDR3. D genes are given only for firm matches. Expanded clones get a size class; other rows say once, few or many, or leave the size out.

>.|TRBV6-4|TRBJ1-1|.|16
TGTGCCAGCAGTGTCGAGGGGACGTCACGGAACACTGAAGCTTTCTTT
CASSVEGTSRNTEAFF
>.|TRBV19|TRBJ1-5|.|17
TGTGCCAGTAGACCAAGCCGGGACAAACGGCGCAATCAGCCCCAGCATTTT
CASRPSRDKRRNQPQHF
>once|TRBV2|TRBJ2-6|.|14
TGTGCCAGCTTACGGAACTCTGGGGCCAACGTCCTGACTTTC
CASLRNSGANVLTF
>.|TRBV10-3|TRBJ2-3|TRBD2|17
TGTGCCATCAGTGAGTCGTTGCTAGCGGGAGGCACAGATACGCAGTATTTT
CAISESLLAGGTDTQYF
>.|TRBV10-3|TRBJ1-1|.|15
TGTGCCATCAGTCAGGGACAAAGAATGAACACTGAAGCTTTCTTT
CAISQGQRMNTEAFF
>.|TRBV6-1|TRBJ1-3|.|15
TGTGCCAGCAGGGAAGACAGCGGCTCTGGAAACACCATATATTTT
CASREDSGSGNTIYF
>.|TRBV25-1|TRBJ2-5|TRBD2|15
TGTGCCAGCAGCCGACAGCGGGGCTTCAGGGAGACCCAGTACTTC
CASSRQRGFRETQYF
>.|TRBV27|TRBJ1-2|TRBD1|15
TGTGCCAGTACGACACAGGGGGCGCCTAACTATGGCTACACCTTC
CASTTQGAPNYGYTF
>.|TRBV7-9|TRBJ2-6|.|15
TGTGCCAGCGGTTCTCCCGGGGCTGGGGCCAACGTCCTGACTTTC
CASGSPGAGANVLTF
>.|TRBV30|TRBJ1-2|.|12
TGTGCCTGGAGTGTACTACAGAATGGCTACACCTTC
CAWSVLQNGYTF
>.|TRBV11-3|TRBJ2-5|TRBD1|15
TGTGCCAGCAGCCTCGGTAGGACAGGGGAAGAGACCCAGTACTTC
CASSLGRTGEETQYF
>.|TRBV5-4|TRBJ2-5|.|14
TGTGCCAGCAGCTCCGACAGCGACCAAGAGACCCAGTACTTC
CASSSDSDQETQYF